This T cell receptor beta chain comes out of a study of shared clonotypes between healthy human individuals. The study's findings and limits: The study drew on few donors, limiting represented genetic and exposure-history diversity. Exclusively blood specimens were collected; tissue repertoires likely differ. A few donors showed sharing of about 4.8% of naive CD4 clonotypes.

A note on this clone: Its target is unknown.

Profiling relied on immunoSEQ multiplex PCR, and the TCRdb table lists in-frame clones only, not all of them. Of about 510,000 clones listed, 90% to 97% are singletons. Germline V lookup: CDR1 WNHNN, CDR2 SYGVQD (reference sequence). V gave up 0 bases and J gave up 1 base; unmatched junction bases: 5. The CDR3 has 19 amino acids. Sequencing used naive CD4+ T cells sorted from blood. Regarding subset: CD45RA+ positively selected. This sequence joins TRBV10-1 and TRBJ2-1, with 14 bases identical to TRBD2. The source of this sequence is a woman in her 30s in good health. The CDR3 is CASSESGTSGRGSYNEQFF. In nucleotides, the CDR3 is TGCGCCAGCAGTGAGTCAGGGACTAGCGGGAGAGGGTCCTACAATGAGCAGTTCTTC.